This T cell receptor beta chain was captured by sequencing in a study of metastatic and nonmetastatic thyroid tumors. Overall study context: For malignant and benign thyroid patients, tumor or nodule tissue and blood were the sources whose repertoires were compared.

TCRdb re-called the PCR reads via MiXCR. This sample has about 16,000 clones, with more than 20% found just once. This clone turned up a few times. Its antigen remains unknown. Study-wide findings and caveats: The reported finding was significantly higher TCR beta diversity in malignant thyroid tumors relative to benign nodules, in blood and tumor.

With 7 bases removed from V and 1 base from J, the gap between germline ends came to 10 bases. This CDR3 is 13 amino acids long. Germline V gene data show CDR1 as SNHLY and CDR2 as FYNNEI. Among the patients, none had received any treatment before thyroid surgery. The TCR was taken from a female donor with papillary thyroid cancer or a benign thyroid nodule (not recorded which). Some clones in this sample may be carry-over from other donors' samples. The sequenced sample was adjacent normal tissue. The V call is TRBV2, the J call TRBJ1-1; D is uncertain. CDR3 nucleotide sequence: TGTGCCAGCACCCGACTGTGGAACACTGAAGCTTTCTTT. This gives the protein CASTRLWNTEAFF. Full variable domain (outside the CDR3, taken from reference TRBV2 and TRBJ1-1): EPEVTQTPSHQVTQMGQEVILRCVPISNHLYFYWYRQILGQKVEFLVSFYNNEISEKSEIFDDQFSVERPDGSNFTLKIRSTKLEDSAMYFCASTRLWNTEAFFGQGTRLTVV.